This record concerns one TCR beta chain sequence. Trimming shortened V by 3 bases and J by 7 bases, and 15 bases separated the two germline ends. Germline-derived CDR1 and CDR2 are MDHEN and SYDVKM. CDR3 length: 15 amino acids. This record comes from a study of blood T cell repertoires in COVID-19. At the level of the study: Specimens from acute and convalescent COVID-19 originated in the United States, Italy and Spain. T cells, B-cell-depleted T cells, or PBMCs provided the cDNA or gDNA that served as material.

Under the authors' procedure: Reference gene primer amplification gave nucleated cell count estimates. TCRdb's copy holds only in-frame clones and misses some; the assay was immunoSEQ multiplex PCR. For V, J and clone size, that table is used; D and trimming come from the DNA. Among about 130,000 clones listed, approximately 82% were seen once. Sample: peripheral blood. The rearrangement joins TRBV28 to TRBJ1-4, with D possibly being TRBD1 (5 bases). This clonotype was obtained from a man in his fifties or sixties who had recovered from COVID-19. The CDR3 here is CASSLLAGSGEKLFF. The CDR3 DNA follows: TGTGCCAGCAGTTTGTTGGCAGGGTCGGGTGAAAAACTGTTTTTT.